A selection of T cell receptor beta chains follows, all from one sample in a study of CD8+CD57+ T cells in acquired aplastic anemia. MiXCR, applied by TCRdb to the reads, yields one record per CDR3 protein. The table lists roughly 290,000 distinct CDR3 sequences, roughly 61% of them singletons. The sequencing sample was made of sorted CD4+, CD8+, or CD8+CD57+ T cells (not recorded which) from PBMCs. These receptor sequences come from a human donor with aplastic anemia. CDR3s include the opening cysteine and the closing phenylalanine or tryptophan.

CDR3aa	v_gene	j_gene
CSGTPGLAVETQYF	TRBV20-1	TRBJ2-5
CASSLSVTGNSYEQYF	TRBV3-1	TRBJ2-7
CAWSVTGEAFF	TRBV30	TRBJ1-1
CASSANPGQGTDTQYF	TRBV9	TRBJ2-3
CATSDLLILFFGTEAFF	TRBV24-1	TRBJ1-1
CASSYTGLADNEQFF	TRBV7-3	TRBJ2-1
CASSVEVGRNPLYNEQFF	TRBV9	TRBJ2-1
CASSLTGTGPEAFF	TRBV5-1	TRBJ1-1
CSVEDSRGSEAFF	TRBV29-1	TRBJ1-1
CATSDGRGNEQFF	TRBV24-1	TRBJ2-1
CASSTLGTAYNEQFF	TRBV7-2	TRBJ2-1
CSAEDRVKNSPLHF	TRBV20-1	TRBJ1-6
CASSLIGPRQPQHF	TRBV12-3/TRBV12-4	TRBJ1-5
CSARSVGANTEAFF	TRBV20-1	TRBJ1-1
CASSGTLPYNEQFF	TRBV7-2	TRBJ2-1
CASSSHRVHEKLFF	TRBV7-8	TRBJ1-4
CASSEFANYEQYF	TRBV10-1	TRBJ2-7
CATQRGSRENQYF	TRBV7-2	TRBJ2-5
CASTTGGEAGELFF	TRBV2	TRBJ2-2
CSAGLADTGETQYF	TRBV20-1	TRBJ2-5
CASSPQLAGGLGEQYF	TRBV18	TRBJ2-7
CASSVQDSYGYTF	TRBV2	TRBJ1-2
CSVPRTSGSRIDTQYF	TRBV29-1	TRBJ2-3
CSAKKGTDTQYF	TRBV29-1	TRBJ2-3
CASSSKMDWDRYF	TRBV5-6	TRBJ2-7
CATSRRSLADSTDTQYF	TRBV15	TRBJ2-3
CSAIGTGDGYEQFF	TRBV20-1	TRBJ2-1
CASSYSTAGNTIYF	TRBV6-6	TRBJ1-3
CASSLRLALNEQFF	TRBV6-2/TRBV6-3	TRBJ2-1
CASSQEQAGPAYF	TRBV3-1	TRBJ2-7
CSASRGAVTEAFF	TRBV20-1	TRBJ1-1
CASSPPGLAGEQYF	TRBV18	TRBJ2-7
CSARETGNSPLHF	TRBV20-1	TRBJ1-6
CASRPPTNYGYTF	TRBV4-2	TRBJ1-2
CASSQLSRGAQETQYF	TRBV3-1	TRBJ2-5
CAISKVRTSTYEQYF	TRBV10-3	TRBJ2-7
CASRKTGYGTEAFF	TRBV19	TRBJ1-1
CASSLTGQGSYNEQFF	TRBV7-3	TRBJ2-1
CASSPRGISGSSSYNEQLF	TRBV10-3	TRBJ2-1
CASSLGAGGAANEKLFF	TRBV7-6	TRBJ1-4
CASSLDRGWYEQYF	TRBV5-1	TRBJ2-7
CSAPGTEFGGYTF	TRBV20-1	TRBJ1-2
CASSERRIGTEAFF	TRBV2	TRBJ1-1
CASTEVGSNLNTIYF	TRBV2	TRBJ1-3
CSAEGLAGVKETQYF	TRBV20-1	TRBJ2-5
CSARAGGDVNYGYTF	TRBV20-1	TRBJ1-2
CASSAGQVKEKLFF	TRBV12-3/TRBV12-4	TRBJ1-4
CASRLQGVLSEAFF	TRBV7-9	TRBJ1-1
CASSLRTGSHGYTF	TRBV19	TRBJ1-2
CASSLDAEQFF	TRBV7-6	TRBJ2-1
CASLPGGSGQGINSSYNEQFF	TRBV5-1	TRBJ2-1
CSARVRVLVSDNEQFF	TRBV20-1	TRBJ2-1
CASSPYSTSGTYEQYF	TRBV4-1	TRBJ2-7
CATSRDRASGSRPEQFF	TRBV15	TRBJ2-1
CASGGVGDTQYF	TRBV12-5	TRBJ2-3
CASSSDRVGELFF	TRBV7-3	TRBJ2-2
CASSYDSPLALYEQYF	TRBV12-3/TRBV12-4	TRBJ2-7